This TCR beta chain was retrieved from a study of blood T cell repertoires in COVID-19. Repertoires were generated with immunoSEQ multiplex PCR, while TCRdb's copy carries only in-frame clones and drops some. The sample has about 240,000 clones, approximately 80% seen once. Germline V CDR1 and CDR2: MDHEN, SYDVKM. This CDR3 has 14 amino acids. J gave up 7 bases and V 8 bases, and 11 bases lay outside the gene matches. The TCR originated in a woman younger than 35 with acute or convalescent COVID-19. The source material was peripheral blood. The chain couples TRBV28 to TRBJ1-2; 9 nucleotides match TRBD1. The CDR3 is CASEWTGQGRGYTF. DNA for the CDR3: TGTGCCAGCGAATGGACGGGACAGGGACGTGGCTACACCTTC.